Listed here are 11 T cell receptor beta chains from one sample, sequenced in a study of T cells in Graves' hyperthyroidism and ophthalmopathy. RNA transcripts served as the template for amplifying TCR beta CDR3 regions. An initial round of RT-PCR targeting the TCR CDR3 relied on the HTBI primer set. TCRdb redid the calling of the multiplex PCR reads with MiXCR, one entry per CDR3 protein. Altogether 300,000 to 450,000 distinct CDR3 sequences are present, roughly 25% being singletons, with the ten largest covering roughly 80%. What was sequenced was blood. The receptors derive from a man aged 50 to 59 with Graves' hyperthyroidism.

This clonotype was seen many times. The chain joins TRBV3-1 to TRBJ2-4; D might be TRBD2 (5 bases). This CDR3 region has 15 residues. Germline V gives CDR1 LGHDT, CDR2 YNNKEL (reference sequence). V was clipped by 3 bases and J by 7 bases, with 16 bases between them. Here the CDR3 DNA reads TGTGCCAGCAGCCATGCAACCGGGGTTCGGAACATTCAGTACTTC. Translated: CASSHATGVRNIQYF.

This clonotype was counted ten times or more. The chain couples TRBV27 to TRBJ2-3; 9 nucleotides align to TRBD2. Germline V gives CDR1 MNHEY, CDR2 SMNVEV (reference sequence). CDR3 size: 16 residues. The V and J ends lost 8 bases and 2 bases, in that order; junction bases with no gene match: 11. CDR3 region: CASRSVAGAHTDTQYF. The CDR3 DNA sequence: TGTGCCAGCCGCTCCGTAGCGGGGGCCCACACAGATACGCAGTATTTT.

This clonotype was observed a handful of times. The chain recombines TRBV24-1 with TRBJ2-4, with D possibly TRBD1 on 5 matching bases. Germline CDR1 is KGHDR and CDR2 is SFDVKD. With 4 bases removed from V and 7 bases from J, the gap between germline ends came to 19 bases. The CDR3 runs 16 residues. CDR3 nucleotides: TGTGCCACCAGTGACAGCAGGGCCTCTTCGGGCAACATTCAGTACTTC. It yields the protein CATSDSRASSGNIQYF.

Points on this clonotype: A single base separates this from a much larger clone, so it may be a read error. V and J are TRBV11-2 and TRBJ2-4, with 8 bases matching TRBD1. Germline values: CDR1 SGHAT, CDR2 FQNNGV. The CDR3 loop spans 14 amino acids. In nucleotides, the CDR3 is TGTGCCAGCAGCCATCGGACAGGGCAAAACATGCAGTACTTC. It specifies CASSHRTGQNMQYF.

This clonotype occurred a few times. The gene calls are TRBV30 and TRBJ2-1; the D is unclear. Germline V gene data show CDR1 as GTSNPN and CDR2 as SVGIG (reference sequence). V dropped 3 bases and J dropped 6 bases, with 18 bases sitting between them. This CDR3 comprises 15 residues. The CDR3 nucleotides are TGTGCCTGGAGGCCTCGGGCGGTGCGACGCAATGAGCAGTTCTTC. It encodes CAWRPRAVRRNEQFF.

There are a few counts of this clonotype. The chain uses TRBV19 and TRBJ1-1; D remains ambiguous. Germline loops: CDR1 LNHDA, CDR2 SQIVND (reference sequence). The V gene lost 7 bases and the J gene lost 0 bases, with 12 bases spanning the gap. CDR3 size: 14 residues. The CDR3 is CASTPEKMNTEAFF. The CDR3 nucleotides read TGTGCCAGTACTCCGGAGAAAATGAACACTGAAGCTTTCTTT. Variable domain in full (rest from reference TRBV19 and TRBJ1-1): DGGITQSPKYLFRKEGQNVTLSCEQNLNHDAMYWYRQDPGQGLRLIYYSQIVNDFQKGDIAEGYSVSREKKESFPLTVTSAQKNPTAFYLCASTPEKMNTEAFFGQGTRLTVV.

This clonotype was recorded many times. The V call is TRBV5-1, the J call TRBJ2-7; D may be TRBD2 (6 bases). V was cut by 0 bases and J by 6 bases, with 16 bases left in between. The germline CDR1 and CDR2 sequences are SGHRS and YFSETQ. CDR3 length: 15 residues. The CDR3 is CASSLDGSGRGEQYF. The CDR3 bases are TGCGCCAGCAGCTTGGACGGTAGCGGCCGTGGCGAGCAGTACTTC.

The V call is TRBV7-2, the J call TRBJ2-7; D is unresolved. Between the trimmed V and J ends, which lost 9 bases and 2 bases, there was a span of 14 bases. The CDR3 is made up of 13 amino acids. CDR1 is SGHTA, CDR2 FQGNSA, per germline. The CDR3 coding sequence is TGTGCCAGTAGTATGAGACCACCCTACGAGCAGTACTTC. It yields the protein CASSMRPPYEQYF.

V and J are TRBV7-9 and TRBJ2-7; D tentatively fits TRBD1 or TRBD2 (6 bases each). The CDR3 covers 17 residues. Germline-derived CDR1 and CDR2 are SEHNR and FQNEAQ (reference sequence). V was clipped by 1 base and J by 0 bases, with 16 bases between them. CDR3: CASSLGVGGLSSYEQYF. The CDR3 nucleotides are TGTGCCAGCAGCTTAGGGGTGGGGGGCCTGAGCTCCTACGAGCAGTACTTC.

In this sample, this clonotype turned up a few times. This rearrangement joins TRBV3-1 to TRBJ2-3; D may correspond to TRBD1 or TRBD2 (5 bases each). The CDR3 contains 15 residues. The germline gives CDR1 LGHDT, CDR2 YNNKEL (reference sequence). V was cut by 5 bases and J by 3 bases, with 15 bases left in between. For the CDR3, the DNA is TGTGCCAGCAGCTTGTTGGGGGTCTGGACAGATACGCAGTATTTT. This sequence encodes CASSLLGVWTDTQYF.

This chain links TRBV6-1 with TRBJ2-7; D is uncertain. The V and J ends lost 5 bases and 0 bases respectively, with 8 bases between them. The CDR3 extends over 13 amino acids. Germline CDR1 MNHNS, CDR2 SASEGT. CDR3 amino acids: CASSKKNSYEQYF. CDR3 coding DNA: TGTGCCAGCAGTAAGAAAAACTCCTACGAGCAGTACTTC.